The 16 T cell receptor beta chains given below trace back to one sample, sequenced in a study of T cell responses to AZD1222 COVID-19 vaccine. Generated by immunoSEQ multiplex PCR, the TCRdb table keeps only in-frame clones and is missing some. The sample comprises tens of thousands of clones, over 75% of which are singletons, and roughly 31% rests with the top ten. This specimen was peripheral blood, taken on day 0 of AZD1222 vaccination. Receptor source: an adult in good health.

This clone showed up just a few times. The chain combines TRBV6-1 with TRBJ1-2; 7 bases map to TRBD1. Unmatched junction bases numbered 5, after V lost 0 bases and J lost 4 bases. The germline gives CDR1 MNHNS, CDR2 SASEGT. The CDR3 is made up of 15 amino acids. The CDR3 coding sequence is TGTGCCAGCAGTGAAGCGGAGACAGGGCTCTATGGCTACACCTTC. It specifies CASSEAETGLYGYTF.

The chain employs TRBV10-3 and TRBJ1-1; D ambiguous. The CDR3 contains 13 residues. V lost 7 bases to trimming and J lost 7 bases, with 16 bases between them. The V gene's germline CDR1 is ENHRY and CDR2 SYGVKD. CDR3 DNA: TGTGCCATCACAGGTCTCCCGGAGGGTGAAGCTTTCTTT. Translating gives CAITGLPEGEAFF.

This clone appeared a single time. The genes are TRBV16 and TRBJ2-2, with D unclear. Trimming shortened V by 3 bases and J by 4 bases, and 9 bases separated the two germline ends. The CDR3 spans 14 residues. Looked up from germline, CDR1 is KGHSY and CDR2 is FQNENV. The CDR3: CASSHNAVTGELFF. The CDR3 nucleotides are TGTGCCAGCAGCCATAACGCAGTCACCGGGGAGCTGTTTTTT.

The chain has TRBV21-1 and TRBJ1-1. TRBV21-1 is a pseudogene segment. The CDR3 extends over 15 amino acids. This CDR3 reads CASSKPGRMNTEAFF. CDR3 DNA: TGTGCCAGCAGCAAGCCGGGACGAATGAACACTGAAGCTTTCTTT.

The CDR3, as DNA: TGTGCCAGCAGGCCCGGGACAGGGAGGGAGACCCAGTACTTC. Translation gives CASRPGTGRETQYF. V usage is TRBV2 and J usage is TRBJ2-5, with 9 nucleotides matching TRBD1. CDR3 length: 14 amino acids. The V gene's germline CDR1 is SNHLY and CDR2 FYNNEI. The junction had 7 bases not matched to a gene; V was cut back by 6 bases and J by 5 bases.

The J gene is TRBJ1-2, the V gene TRBV11-1, with TRBD1 identical over 9 bases. The CDR3 totals 14 residues. The germline V gene has CDR1 SGHAT and CDR2 FQDESV (reference sequence). J was trimmed by 8 bases and V by 5 bases; bases with no gene match: 9. The CDR3 is CASSPGTGTRGYTF. CDR3 bases: TGTGCCAGCAGCCCCGGGACAGGGACACGAGGCTACACCTTC.

The CDR3 sequence: CASSVASDNEQFF. The DNA for the CDR3 is TGTGCCAGCAGTGTAGCTAGCGACAATGAGCAGTTCTTC. This chain links TRBV2 with TRBJ2-1, with a weak D call TRBD2 (6 bases). The germline CDR1 and CDR2 sequences are SNHLY and FYNNEI. The CDR3 length is 13 residues. Trimming removed 4 bases from V and 5 bases from J, with 9 bases in between.

This rearrangement joins TRBV7-9 to TRBJ2-5, with D possibly being TRBD1 or TRBD2 (7 bases each). CDR3 size: 15 residues. V shed 5 bases and J shed 0 bases, with 13 bases lying between them. The germline V gene encodes CDR1 SEHNR and CDR2 FQNEAQ (reference sequence). In nucleotides, the CDR3 is TGTGCCAGCAGCCGGGGGGACAGAGACCAAGAGACCCAGTACTTC. Encoded protein: CASSRGDRDQETQYF.

The V call is TRBV7-8, the J call TRBJ2-6; D not certain. The ends were cut back, 5 bases at V and 0 bases at J, with 11 bases in the middle. Germline CDR1 reads SGHVS; CDR2 reads FQNEAQ. This CDR3 region has 16 residues. The CDR3 DNA follows: TGTGCCAGCAGCCCCTTTGTAGACTCTGGGGCCAACGTCCTGACTTTC. Protein product: CASSPFVDSGANVLTF.

As to this clone: Other DNA variants within this sample encode the same CDR3. V gene TRBV2 combines with J gene TRBJ1-1; D not certain. The CDR3 contains 13 residues. Germline values: CDR1 SNHLY, CDR2 FYNNEI. V gave up 1 base and J gave up 4 bases, with 7 bases separating them. CDR3 sequence reads: CASSEGSGTEAFF. The CDR3 DNA sequence: TGTGCCAGCAGTGAAGGGAGCGGCACTGAAGCTTTCTTT.

The rearrangement links TRBV7-9 to TRBJ1-5; D is undetermined. Trimming stripped 4 bases from V and 5 bases from J, with 12 bases between. CDR3 size: 14 residues. Germline V CDR1 and CDR2: SEHNR, FQNEAQ (reference sequence). The CDR3 DNA follows: TGTGCCAGCAGCTCGGCAACCGTGTATCAGCCCCAGCATTTT. Residues: CASSSATVYQPQHF.

This clone was recorded once. This chain links TRBV6-5 with TRBJ2-1; 8 bases agree with TRBD2. Germline values: CDR1 MNHEY, CDR2 SVGAGI. CDR3 length: 15 residues. V dropped 8 bases and J dropped 5; count of bases not matched to a gene: 11. The CDR3 DNA reads as TGTGCCAGCTCGGTATGGGATAGCGGGGACAATGAGCAGTTCTTC. This translates into CASSVWDSGDNEQFF.

This clone was seen a handful of times. The chain is built from TRBV29-1 and TRBJ2-1, with 9 bases that match TRBD2. Germline CDR1 SQVTM, CDR2 ANQGSEA. V shed 2 bases, J shed 8 bases, and the junction held 10 bases outside the gene matches. The CDR3 sequence is 15 residues long. The CDR3 reads CSVEQAGGPGDEQFF. CDR3 DNA sequence: TGCAGCGTTGAACAGGCGGGAGGGCCTGGGGATGAGCAGTTCTTC.

The V call is TRBV7-6, the J call TRBJ2-1, with 7 bases matching TRBD2. The CDR3 loop spans 14 amino acids. J was trimmed by 5 bases and V by 6 bases; bases with no gene match: 7. Germline lookup yields CDR1 SGHVS and CDR2 FNYEAQ. The CDR3 protein is CASSFAGTNNEQFF. CDR3 in DNA: TGTGCCAGCAGTTTCGCCGGGACTAACAATGAGCAGTTCTTC.

This clone was seen just once. This chain joins TRBV9 and TRBJ2-6; D might be TRBD1 or TRBD2, each matching 5 bases. CDR1 is SGDLS, CDR2 YYNGEE, per germline. CDR3 length: 17 amino acids. V was shortened by 0 bases and J by 0 bases, with 10 bases between the two germline ends. This chain's CDR3 is CASSVGAGTSGANVLTF. The CDR3 coding sequence is TGTGCCAGCAGCGTAGGGGCAGGGACCTCTGGGGCCAACGTCCTGACTTTC.

The J gene is TRBJ1-2, the V gene TRBV10-3; 9 nucleotides agree with TRBD1. This CDR3 comprises 14 residues. With 5 bases clipped from V and 1 base from J, the junction kept 2 bases outside the gene matches. Per germline, CDR1 ENHRY and CDR2 SYGVKD. The CDR3 nucleotides read TGTGCCATCAGTACGGGACAGGGTAACTATGGCTACACCTTC. Residues: CAISTGQGNYGYTF.